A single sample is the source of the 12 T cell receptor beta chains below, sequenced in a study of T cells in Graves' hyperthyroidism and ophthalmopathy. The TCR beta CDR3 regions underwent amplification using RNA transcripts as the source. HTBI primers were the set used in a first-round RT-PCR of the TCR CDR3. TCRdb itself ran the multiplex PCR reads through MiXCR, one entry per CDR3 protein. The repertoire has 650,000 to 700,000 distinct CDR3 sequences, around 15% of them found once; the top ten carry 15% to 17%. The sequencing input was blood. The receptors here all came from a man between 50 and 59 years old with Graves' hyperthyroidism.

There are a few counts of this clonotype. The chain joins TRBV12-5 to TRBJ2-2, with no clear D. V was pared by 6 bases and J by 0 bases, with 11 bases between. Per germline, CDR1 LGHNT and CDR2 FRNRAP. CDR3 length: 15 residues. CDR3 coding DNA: TGTGCTAGTGGGAATACCGACGCGAACACCGGGGAGCTGTTTTTT. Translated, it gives CASGNTDANTGELFF.

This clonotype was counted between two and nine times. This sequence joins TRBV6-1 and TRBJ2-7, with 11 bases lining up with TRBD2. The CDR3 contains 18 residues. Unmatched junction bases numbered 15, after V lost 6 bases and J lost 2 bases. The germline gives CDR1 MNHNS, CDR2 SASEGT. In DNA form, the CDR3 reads TGTGCCAGCAGCCCTCAGGGACTAGCGGCCGACGCTCCCTACGAGCAGTACTTC. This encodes CASSPQGLAADAPYEQYF.

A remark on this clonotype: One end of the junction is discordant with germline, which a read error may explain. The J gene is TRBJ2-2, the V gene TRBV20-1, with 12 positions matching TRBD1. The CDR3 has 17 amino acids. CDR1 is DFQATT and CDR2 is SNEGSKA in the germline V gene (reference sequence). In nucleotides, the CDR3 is TGCAGTGCAAATAAAGGCTGGGACAGGGGGCTCACCGTGGAGCTGTTTTTT. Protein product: CSANKGWDRGLTVELFF.

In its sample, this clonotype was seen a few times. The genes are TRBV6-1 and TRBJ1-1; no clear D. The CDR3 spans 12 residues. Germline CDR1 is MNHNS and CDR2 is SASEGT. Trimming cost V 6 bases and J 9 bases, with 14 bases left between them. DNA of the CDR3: TGTGCCAGCAGCCCGACTGGGTCCCAAGCTTTCTTT. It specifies CASSPTGSQAFF.

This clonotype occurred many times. In DNA form, the CDR3 reads TGTGCCAGCAGTTTAACGGGGGCCACTAATGAAAAACTGTTTTTT. It codes for CASSLTGATNEKLFF. The chain couples TRBV12-3 or TRBV12-4 to TRBJ1-4, with a possible D match to TRBD1 (6 bases). CDR3 length equals 15 residues. Trimming took off 2 bases at V and 2 bases at J, with 9 bases between the two ends.

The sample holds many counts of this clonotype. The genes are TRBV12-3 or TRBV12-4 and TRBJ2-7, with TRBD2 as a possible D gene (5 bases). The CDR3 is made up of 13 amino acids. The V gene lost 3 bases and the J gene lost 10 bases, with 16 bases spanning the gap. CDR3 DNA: TGTGCCAGCAGTTTTCAGTTGGCCCCGGGACAGTACTTC. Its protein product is CASSFQLAPGQYF.

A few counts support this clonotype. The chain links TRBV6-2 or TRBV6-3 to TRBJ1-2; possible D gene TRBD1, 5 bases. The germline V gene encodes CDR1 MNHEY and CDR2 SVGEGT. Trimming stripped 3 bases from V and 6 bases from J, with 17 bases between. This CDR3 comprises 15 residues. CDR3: CASSYLGREENGYTF. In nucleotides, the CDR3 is TGTGCCAGCAGTTATTTAGGCAGGGAGGAGAATGGCTACACCTTC.

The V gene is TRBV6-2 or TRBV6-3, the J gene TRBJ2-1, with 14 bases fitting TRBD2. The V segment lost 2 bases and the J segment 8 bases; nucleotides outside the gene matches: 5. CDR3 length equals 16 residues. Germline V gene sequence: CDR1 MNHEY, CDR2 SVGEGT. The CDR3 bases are TGTGCCAGCAGTTACACGGGACTAGCGGGAGCCGATGAGCAGTTCTTC. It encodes CASSYTGLAGADEQFF.

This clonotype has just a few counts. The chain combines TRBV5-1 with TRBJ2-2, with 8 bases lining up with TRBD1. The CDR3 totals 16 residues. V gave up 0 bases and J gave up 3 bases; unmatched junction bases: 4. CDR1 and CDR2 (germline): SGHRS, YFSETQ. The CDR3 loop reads CASSLGQGIDTGELFF. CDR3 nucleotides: TGCGCCAGCAGCTTGGGACAGGGGATTGACACCGGGGAGCTGTTTTTT.

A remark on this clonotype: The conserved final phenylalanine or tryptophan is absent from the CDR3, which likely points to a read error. The CDR3 region is CASSSTKRLDRALLHTYNEQFL. As DNA, the CDR3 is TGTGCCAGCAGCTCCACTAAGCGTTTGGACAGGGCACTCTTACACACCTACAATGAGCAGTTCCTC. The V gene is TRBV7-9, the J gene TRBJ2-1, with 8 bases identical to TRBD1. V lost 4 bases and J lost 2; bases outside the gene matches: 25. Germline CDR1 and CDR2: SEHNR and FQNEAQ (reference sequence). The CDR3 has 22 residues.

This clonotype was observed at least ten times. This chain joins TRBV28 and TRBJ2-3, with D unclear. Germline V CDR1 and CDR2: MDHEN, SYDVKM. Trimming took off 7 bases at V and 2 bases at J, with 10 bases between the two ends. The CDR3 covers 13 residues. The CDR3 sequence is CASTSAVTDTQYF. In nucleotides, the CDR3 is TGTGCCAGCACCTCCGCCGTCACAGATACGCAGTATTTT.

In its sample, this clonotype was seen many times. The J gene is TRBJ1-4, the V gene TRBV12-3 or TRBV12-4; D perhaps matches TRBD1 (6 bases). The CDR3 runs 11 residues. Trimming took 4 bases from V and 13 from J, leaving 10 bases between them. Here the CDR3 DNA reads TGTGCCAGCAGTTCGACAGGCCGACTGTTTTTT. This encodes CASSSTGRLFF.